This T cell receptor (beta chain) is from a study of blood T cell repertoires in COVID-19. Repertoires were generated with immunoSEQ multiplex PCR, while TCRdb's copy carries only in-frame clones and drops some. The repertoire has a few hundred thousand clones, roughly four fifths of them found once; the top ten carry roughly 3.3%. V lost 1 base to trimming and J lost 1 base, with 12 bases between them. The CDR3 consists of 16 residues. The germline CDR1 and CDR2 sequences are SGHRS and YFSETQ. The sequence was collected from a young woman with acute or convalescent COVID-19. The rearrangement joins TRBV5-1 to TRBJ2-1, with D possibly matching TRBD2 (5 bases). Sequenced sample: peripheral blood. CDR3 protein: CASSLTAGLSYNEQFF. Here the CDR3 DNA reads TGCGCCAGCAGCTTGACGGCGGGTTTGTCCTACAATGAGCAGTTCTTC.